These 9 T cell receptor beta chains share one sample of origin, sequenced in a study of cytomegalovirus exposure and HLA in healthy donors. PCR amplification relied on 60 Vbeta primers (plus 13 Jbeta primers). Sequencing used immunoSEQ multiplex PCR; TCRdb keeps in-frame clones, though not all of them. The table lists about 140,000 clones, approximately 80% of them singletons. Sequencing was carried out using PBMCs. The receptors derive from a woman aged 45-65 years in good health and CMV-seronegative.

The V gene is TRBV11-2, the J gene TRBJ2-5, with D tentatively TRBD1 (6 bases). Trimming removed 5 bases from V and 6 bases from J, with 19 bases in between. This CDR3 is built from 15 residues. Germline CDR1 SGHAT, CDR2 FQNNGV. The CDR3 reads CASSPRDKGTKTQYF. CDR3 nucleotide sequence: TGTGCCAGCAGCCCCCGGGACAAGGGGACGAAGACCCAGTACTTC.

This chain connects TRBV6-5 to TRBJ1-1; tentatively, D is TRBD1 (5 bases). From germline, CDR1 is MNHEY and CDR2 SVGAGI. This CDR3 region has 13 residues. Trimming left V 7 bases short and J 2 bases short, with 11 bases between. The CDR3: CASKSGPNTEAFF. The CDR3 coding sequence is TGTGCCAGCAAGTCAGGGCCCAACACTGAAGCTTTCTTT.

CDR3 sequence (DNA): TGCACCAGCAGCCTTGATCTAGGGGGTGGGTGGAAGGACTATGGCTACACCTTC. Its translation is CTSSLDLGGGWKDYGYTF. The chain links TRBV1 to TRBJ1-2; the DNA was not compared with TRBD1, the D call given in the table. TRBV1 counts as a pseudogene. The CDR3 is 18 residues long.

The gene calls are TRBV30 and TRBJ1-4; 7 positions match TRBD1. Germline V gene data show CDR1 as GTSNPN and CDR2 as SVGIG (reference sequence). This CDR3 is built from 13 residues. The V and J ends lost 6 bases and 4 bases, in that order; junction bases with no gene match: 5. In DNA, the CDR3 is TGTGCCTGCCAGGACAGGAATAATGAAAAACTGTTTTTT. This sequence encodes CACQDRNNEKLFF. The whole variable domain, filled in from reference TRBV30 and TRBJ1-4, reads SQTIHQWPATLVQPVGSPLSLECTVEGTSNPNLYWYRQAAGRGLQLLFYSVGIGQISSEVPQNLSASRPQDRQFILSSKKLLLSDSGFYLCACQDRNNEKLFFGSGTQLSVL.

This chain joins TRBV9 and TRBJ2-1; D is perhaps TRBD1 (5 bases). This CDR3 is built from 14 residues. Germline CDR1 reads SGDLS; CDR2 reads YYNGEE. V shed 8 bases and J shed 8 bases, with 20 bases lying between them. CDR3 nucleotide sequence: TGTGCCAGTTCAGGGTGGGGCCTTCCGGATGAGCAGTTCTTC. It codes for CASSGWGLPDEQFF.

This clone was counted only a few times. V is TRBV27 and J is TRBJ2-1; D is ambiguous. Germline V gene sequence: CDR1 MNHEY, CDR2 SMNVEV (reference sequence). This CDR3 has 16 amino acids. Between the trimmed V and J ends, which lost 5 bases and 0 bases, there was a span of 14 bases. The chain's CDR3 is CASSIDSPTSYNEQFF. DNA for the CDR3: TGTGCCAGCAGTATTGACTCCCCGACCTCCTACAATGAGCAGTTCTTC.

CDR3 coding DNA: TGTGCCAGCCGCCAGGGCTCCTATAATTCACCCCTCCACTTT. This sequence encodes CASRQGSYNSPLHF. The V and J genes are TRBV2 and TRBJ1-6; tentatively, D is TRBD1 (5 bases). The germline gives CDR1 SNHLY, CDR2 FYNNEI. With 8 bases removed from V and 0 bases from J, the gap between germline ends came to 8 bases. The CDR3 loop spans 14 amino acids.

This chain's CDR3 is CASRYRASTDTQYF. DNA for the CDR3: TGTGCCAGCAGGTACAGAGCTAGCACAGATACGCAGTATTTT. The chain joins TRBV2 to TRBJ2-3; no reliable D call. The CDR3 covers 14 residues. The V gene's germline CDR1 is SNHLY and CDR2 FYNNEI. Trimming left V 6 bases short and J 0 bases short, with 10 bases between.

J is TRBJ2-5 and V is TRBV19, with TRBD2 matching over 7 bases. The CDR3 consists of 15 residues. CDR1 and CDR2 (germline): LNHDA, SQIVND (reference sequence). With V trimmed by 3 bases and J by 4 bases, 8 bases remained unmatched. This chain's CDR3 is CASSMSPGEGETQYF. The CDR3 DNA sequence: TGTGCCAGTAGTATGAGCCCGGGGGAGGGAGAGACCCAGTACTTC.